One and the same sample provided the 21 T cell receptor beta chains below, sequenced in a study of human thymus T cells. The data were produced by immunoSEQ multiplex PCR, yet TCRdb's version contains in-frame clones alone and is incomplete. This sample has 70,000 to 75,000 clones, with over 85% found just once. Thymic tissue was derived from resections collected during corrective heart surgery. The sample taken for sequencing was thymus tissue. The receptors originated from a girl less than two years old with a congenital heart defect but otherwise immunologically healthy.

This chain connects TRBV6-6 to TRBJ1-5, with a weak D call TRBD1 (5 bases). The germline V gene has CDR1 MNHNY and CDR2 SVGAGI (reference sequence). The CDR3 extends over 15 amino acids. Trimming removed 6 bases from V and 4 bases from J, with 16 bases in between. The CDR3: CASSPDWGINQPQHF. DNA for the CDR3: TGTGCCAGCAGCCCGGACTGGGGGATAAATCAGCCCCAGCATTTT.

This clone came up a few times. The chain uses TRBV25-1 and TRBJ1-3; TRBD1 might be the D (5 bases). CDR3 length equals 16 residues. In germline, CDR1 is MGHDK, CDR2 SYGVNS. V dropped 6 bases and J dropped 1 base, with 16 bases sitting between them. The CDR3 reads CASSRGGVASGNTIYF. The CDR3 region has the DNA TGTGCCAGCAGCCGGGGAGGGGTAGCATCTGGAAACACCATATATTTT.

The chain joins TRBV10-1 to TRBJ2-2; TRBD1 or TRBD2 may be the D gene (7 bases each). The CDR3 is made up of 14 amino acids. Germline CDR1 reads WNHNN; CDR2 reads SYGVQD (reference sequence). V was shortened by 6 bases and J by 5 bases, with 13 bases between the two germline ends. The CDR3 coding sequence is TGCGCCAGCAGCTCAGGGGGGGTGACCGGGGAGCTGTTTTTT. Translating gives CASSSGGVTGELFF.

The V gene is TRBV2, the J gene TRBJ1-1, with TRBD1 matching over 7 bases. V trimming: 2 bases; J trimming: 1 base; junction bases outside the gene matches: 7. CDR3 length equals 16 residues. CDR1 and CDR2 (germline): SNHLY, FYNNEI. CDR3 residues: CASSESPDRANTEAFF. The CDR3 DNA reads as TGTGCCAGCAGTGAATCTCCAGACAGGGCGAACACTGAAGCTTTCTTT.

The chain links TRBV11-2 to TRBJ2-6; perhaps D is TRBD1 or TRBD2 (5 bases each). The CDR3 sequence is 15 residues long. Trimming removed 3 bases from V and 4 bases from J, with 10 bases in between. CDR1 SGHAT and CDR2 FQNNGV come from the germline V gene. The DNA for the CDR3 is TGTGCCAGCAGCTTTCGGGACCCCGGGGCCAACGTCCTGACTTTC. Amino acid sequence: CASSFRDPGANVLTF.

This chain connects TRBV4-1 to TRBJ2-1; TRBD2 matches at 12 bases. CDR3 size: 17 residues. V lost 2 bases and J lost 6; bases outside the gene matches: 8. Germline V gives CDR1 MGHRA, CDR2 YSYEKL. DNA of the CDR3: TGCGCCAGCAGCCAACTGATCCTAGCGGGAGGGGGCAATGAGCAGTTCTTC. Translation gives CASSQLILAGGGNEQFF.

The chain recombines TRBV7-2 with TRBJ2-1; D remains unclear. This CDR3 has 12 residues. The V gene's germline CDR1 is SGHTA and CDR2 FQGNSA. Trimming stripped 5 bases from V and 8 bases from J, with 10 bases between. As DNA, the CDR3 is TGTGCCAGCAGCCTCCCCCGGGATGAGCAGTTCTTC. Amino acids: CASSLPRDEQFF.

About this clone: The sample has other DNA sequences that encode this CDR3 too. V is TRBV2 and J is TRBJ1-1, with D unresolved. This CDR3 has 13 amino acids. The ends were cut back, 6 bases at V and 3 bases at J, with 11 bases in the middle. Germline CDR1 SNHLY, CDR2 FYNNEI. The CDR3 DNA reads TGTGCCAGCAGAGGCGACGGGGACACTGAAGCTTTCTTT. Protein sequence: CASRGDGDTEAFF.

This clone was seen only once. The CDR3 nucleotides are TGTGCCAGCAGCCACAGGGGGTCGCCTGGAAACACCATATATTTT. Protein product: CASSHRGSPGNTIYF. The chain is built from TRBV27 and TRBJ1-3; 8 bases agree with TRBD1. Trimming cost V 6 bases and J 2 bases; bases outside gene matches: 6. CDR3 size: 15 residues. Germline CDR1 is MNHEY and CDR2 is SMNVEV (reference sequence).

This sequence joins TRBV7-3 and TRBJ2-3; D assignment may be TRBD1 or TRBD2 (5 bases each). The CDR3 loop spans 17 amino acids. From germline, CDR1 is SGHTA and CDR2 FQGTGA. V lost 1 base, J lost 0 bases, and 14 bases lay in between. DNA of the CDR3: TGTGCCAGCAGCTTAATTGTAGGGGACCCGAGCACAGATACGCAGTATTTT. Its protein product is CASSLIVGDPSTDTQYF.

This CDR3 reads CASLSGRIDNEQFF. In DNA, the CDR3 is TGCGCCAGCCTAAGCGGGAGAATCGACAATGAGCAGTTCTTC. This rearrangement joins TRBV10-2 to TRBJ2-1, with 8 bases fitting TRBD2. Germline V gives CDR1 WSHSY, CDR2 SAAADI. J lost 5 bases, V lost 8 bases, and 8 bases had no gene match. The CDR3 is made up of 14 amino acids.

In this sample, this clone turned up once. V gene TRBV7-2 combines with J gene TRBJ2-3, with D maybe TRBD2 (6 bases). This CDR3 has 17 residues. Germline CDR1 SGHTA, CDR2 FQGNSA. V shed 2 bases and J shed 2 bases, with 17 bases lying between them. Here the CDR3 reads CASSLKAQGGDTDTQYF. CDR3 sequence (DNA): TGTGCCAGCAGCTTAAAGGCCCAGGGCGGGGACACAGATACGCAGTATTTT.

The chain has TRBV19 and TRBJ2-3; D unclear. Trimming pared 2 bases from V and 10 bases from J, leaving 13 bases between. The CDR3 has 13 amino acids. Germline V gene sequence: CDR1 LNHDA, CDR2 SQIVND (reference sequence). The CDR3 is CASSIRSETAQYF. The CDR3 DNA is TGTGCCAGTAGTATACGGTCAGAAACCGCGCAGTATTTT.

The V gene is TRBV6-6, the J gene TRBJ1-4; TRBD1 aligns across 8 bases. CDR1 is MNHNY and CDR2 is SVGAGI in the germline V gene (reference sequence). This CDR3 has 15 amino acids. The junction had 11 bases not matched to a gene; V was cut back by 7 bases and J by 7 bases. The CDR3 region is CASKPRTGKTEKLFF. CDR3 bases: TGTGCCAGCAAGCCTCGGACAGGGAAAACTGAAAAACTGTTTTTT.

The chain combines TRBV18 with TRBJ2-1; D might be TRBD1 or TRBD2, each matching 6 bases. The germline V gene has CDR1 KGHSH and CDR2 LQKENI. V was trimmed by 5 bases and J by 4 bases, leaving 21 bases between them. CDR3 size: 17 residues. CDR3 sequence (DNA): TGTGCCAGCTCAGCAAGACGGGGGCCTCTGACATACAATGAGCAGTTCTTC. Amino acid sequence: CASSARRGPLTYNEQFF.

This chain connects TRBV5-6 to TRBJ2-7; 10 bases align to TRBD1. From germline, CDR1 is SGHDT and CDR2 YYEEEE. V lost 0 bases and J lost 3; bases outside the gene matches: 0. The CDR3 consists of 14 residues. The CDR3 sequence: CASSLGTGGYEQYF. The CDR3 coding sequence is TGTGCCAGCAGCTTGGGGACAGGGGGCTACGAGCAGTACTTC.

The gene calls are TRBV27 and TRBJ1-5; D is unresolved. Between the trimmed V and J ends, which lost 3 bases and 4 bases, there was a span of 10 bases. This CDR3 comprises 14 residues. CDR1 is MNHEY, CDR2 SMNVEV, per germline (reference sequence). The CDR3: CASSFHFHNQPQHF. As DNA, the CDR3 is TGTGCCAGCAGTTTTCATTTTCATAATCAGCCCCAGCATTTT.

V usage is TRBV2 and J usage is TRBJ2-2, with D perhaps TRBD1 (6 bases). Trimming took off 4 bases at V and 0 bases at J, with 21 bases between the two ends. This CDR3 has 19 residues. The V gene's germline CDR1 is SNHLY and CDR2 FYNNEI. This chain's CDR3 is CASSGRRVRGIPNTGELFF. The CDR3 nucleotides are TGTGCCAGCAGTGGCCGTAGAGTGAGGGGGATTCCGAACACCGGGGAGCTGTTTTTT.

The V gene is TRBV4-1, the J gene TRBJ1-5; D is ambiguous. Per the germline V gene, CDR1 is MGHRA and CDR2 is YSYEKL. This CDR3 is built from 17 residues. The ends were cut back, 3 bases at V and 2 bases at J, with 17 bases in the middle. As DNA, the CDR3 is TGCGCCAGCAGCCACCGGGCACCTCCTACAGGCAATCAGCCCCAGCATTTT. This translates into CASSHRAPPTGNQPQHF.

This chain links TRBV28 with TRBJ2-3, with 8 bases matching TRBD1. The CDR3 is 15 residues long. Trimming took 3 bases from V and 2 from J; bases not matched to a gene: 4. The germline V gene encodes CDR1 MDHEN and CDR2 SYDVKM. CDR3 coding DNA: TGTGCCAGCAGTTTCCGACAGGGGTTCACAGATACGCAGTATTTT. Protein sequence: CASSFRQGFTDTQYF.

The chain uses TRBV7-2 and TRBJ2-1; TRBD1 aligns across 7 bases. The CDR3 totals 13 residues. V dropped 5 bases and J dropped 5; count of bases not matched to a gene: 3. Germline V lookup: CDR1 SGHTA, CDR2 FQGNSA. The DNA of the CDR3 is TGTGCCAGCAGCCAGGGACAGAACAATGAGCAGTTCTTC. Encoded protein: CASSQGQNNEQFF.